Following are 18 T cell receptor beta chains from one sample sequenced in a study of T cells expressing NK-cell markers. TCRdb re-called the 5' RACE reads, yielding one record per CDR3 amino acid sequence without DNA. The table lists some 150,000 distinct CDR3 sequences. What was sequenced was blood T cells: a sorted CD56 or NKG2C T cell subset, CD4+ or CD8+ T cells, or bulk PBMC T cells (not recorded which). These receptors were taken from a man between 18 and 29 years old in good health.

V and J are TRBV7-9 and TRBJ1-4; TCRdb indicates TRBD1, and absent DNA this call remains unverified. This CDR3 contains 13 residues. The germline CDR1 and CDR2 sequences are SEHNR and FQNEAQ (reference sequence). CDR3: CASSFQGAEKLFF.

V usage is TRBV28 and J usage is TRBJ2-7; TCRdb's assignment of TRBD1 cannot be checked, as there is no DNA. CDR3 length equals 14 residues. Looked up from germline, CDR1 is MDHEN and CDR2 is SYDVKM. Here the CDR3 reads CASSSQGFSYEQYF.

This rearrangement joins TRBV29-1 to TRBJ1-3; TCRdb names TRBD1, which stays unverified in the absence of DNA. CDR1 is SQVTM and CDR2 is ANQGSEA in the germline V gene. There are 14 residues in the CDR3. The CDR3 here is CSVAAGEAGNTIYF.

The chain couples TRBV7-3 to TRBJ2-1. CDR3 length equals 12 residues. The germline V gene encodes CDR1 SGHTA and CDR2 FQGTGA. This CDR3 reads CASSLQPNEQFF.

The chain links TRBV12-3 or TRBV12-4 to TRBJ1-2. This CDR3 has 14 amino acids. This chain's CDR3 is CASSENRASGGYTF.

The rearrangement uses TRBV7-8 and TRBJ2-2; without DNA, the TCRdb call of TRBD1 cannot be checked. CDR3 length: 14 residues. Germline V gives CDR1 SGHVS, CDR2 FQNEAQ. The CDR3 region is CASFAGALFGELFF.

The rearrangement uses TRBV3-1 and TRBJ2-1; TCRdb's D gene call, TRBD1, goes unchecked for lack of DNA. Looked up from germline, CDR1 is LGHDT and CDR2 is YNNKEL (reference sequence). The CDR3 loop spans 13 amino acids. The CDR3 is CASSLTGFEEQFF.

The chain carries TRBV29-1 and TRBJ2-1; TCRdb outputs TRBD1, but without DNA this stays unchecked. The CDR3 extends over 15 amino acids. Germline V gene data show CDR1 as SQVTM and CDR2 as ANQGSEA. CDR3 amino acids: CSVEDLGGQGNEQFF.

The rearrangement joins TRBV11-2 to TRBJ2-1. The germline V gene encodes CDR1 SGHAT and CDR2 FQNNGV. This CDR3 is built from 15 residues. This CDR3 is CASSLVPGSYNEQFF.

The V gene is TRBV29-1, the J gene TRBJ2-5; the D call from TCRdb, TRBD2, cannot be confirmed without DNA. The CDR3 contains 15 residues. Germline lookup yields CDR1 SQVTM and CDR2 ANQGSEA. The chain's CDR3 is CSVDLAGGPTGTQYF.

The chain combines TRBV5-1 with TRBJ2-1. This CDR3 spans 17 amino acids. The germline gives CDR1 SGHRS, CDR2 YFSETQ. CDR3: CASSLARVAFSYNEQFF.

This chain links TRBV20-1 with TRBJ1-1; the TRBD1 assignment by TCRdb is unverifiable without DNA. This CDR3 contains 13 residues. Germline CDR1 is DFQATT and CDR2 is SNEGSKA (reference sequence). The chain's CDR3 is CSAGTGAPTEAFF.

The CDR3 here is CSAGLAGGLVNEQFF. The V and J genes are TRBV20-1 and TRBJ2-1; TCRdb's D gene call, TRBD2, goes unchecked for lack of DNA. The CDR3 consists of 15 residues. Germline assignment: CDR1 DFQATT and CDR2 SNEGSKA (reference sequence).

The chain uses TRBV4-3 and TRBJ2-1; the D call of TRBD1 rests on TCRdb alone, since no DNA is present to check it. CDR1 and CDR2 from the germline V gene are LGHNA and YSLEER. CDR3 length: 16 amino acids. CDR3 protein: CASSQESGGTFNEQFF.

This chain connects TRBV29-1 to TRBJ2-3; the D gene TCRdb calls, TRBD1, cannot be checked with no DNA. Germline CDR1 reads SQVTM; CDR2 reads ANQGSEA. This CDR3 has 13 residues. CDR3 region: CSEFRGGTDTQYF.

The V gene is TRBV12-3 or TRBV12-4, the J gene TRBJ2-3; TCRdb reports TRBD1, a call that lacks DNA to check it against. There are 15 residues in the CDR3. CDR3 amino acids: CASIRGLDSTDTQYF.

The V gene is TRBV3-1, the J gene TRBJ2-7. The CDR3 is 13 amino acids. CDR1 is LGHDT and CDR2 is YNNKEL in the germline V gene (reference sequence). CDR3 protein: CASSHKLSYEQYF.

V gene TRBV6-5 combines with J gene TRBJ1-5; TCRdb reports TRBD1, a call that lacks DNA to check it against. Looked up from germline, CDR1 is MNHEY and CDR2 is SVGAGI. The CDR3 is 14 residues long. CDR3 region: CASSSQGAHQPQHF.